This T cell receptor beta chain was recorded in a study of blood T cell repertoires in COVID-19. V was cut by 1 base and J by 6 bases, with 9 bases left in between. The CDR3 is 13 amino acids. Per the germline V gene, CDR1 is SEHNR and CDR2 is FQNEAQ (reference sequence). Sequenced by immunoSEQ multiplex PCR; TCRdb stores in-frame clones only, minus some. This sample has 250,000 to 350,000 clones; 83% occur once, and the top ten carry approximately 1.2%. This clonotype was obtained from a woman in her fifties or sixties with acute or convalescent COVID-19. Sequencing used peripheral blood. The chain recombines TRBV7-9 with TRBJ1-2; D perhaps matches TRBD1 (5 bases). CDR3 loop: CASSLEQADGYTF. The CDR3 bases are TGTGCCAGCAGCTTAGAACAGGCGGATGGCTACACCTTC.